This entry describes one T cell receptor beta chain. This specimen belongs to a study of blood T cell repertoires in COVID-19. About the research overall: The United States, Italy and Spain provided the acute and convalescent COVID-19 samples. T cells, B-cell-depleted T cells, or PBMCs supplied cDNA or gDNA.

Per the original data handling: Using reference gene primer amplification, nucleated cell counts were estimated. Sequencing used immunoSEQ multiplex PCR; TCRdb keeps in-frame clones, though not all of them. V, J and clone size are taken as reported in that table, and D and trimming were inferred from the DNA itself. Seen here are roughly 180,000 clones, 60% to 85% observed once, and the top ten hold just over 8.5%. The sample consisted of peripheral blood. The TCR comes from a woman in her 50s with active or convalescent COVID-19.

CDR3 bases: TGTGCCAGCAGCTTCCCAGGGGGAGTCGCTTTCTTT. Encoded protein: CASSFPGGVAFF. This chain links TRBV7-2 with TRBJ1-1; 7 bases align to TRBD1. This CDR3 spans 12 amino acids. The ends lost 3 bases at V and 11 bases at J; junction bases unmatched: 6. Germline values: CDR1 SGHTA, CDR2 FQGNSA.